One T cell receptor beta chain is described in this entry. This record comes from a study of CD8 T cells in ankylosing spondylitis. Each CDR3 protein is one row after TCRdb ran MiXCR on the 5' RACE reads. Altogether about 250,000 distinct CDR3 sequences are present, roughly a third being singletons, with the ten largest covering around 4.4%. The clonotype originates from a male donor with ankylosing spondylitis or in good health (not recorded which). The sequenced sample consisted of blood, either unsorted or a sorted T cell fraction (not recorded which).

CDR3 loop: CASSGDRGPNVKFF. The CDR3 DNA follows: TGTGCCAGCAGCGGCGACAGGGGGCCAAACGTAAAGTTCTTC. The rearrangement joins TRBV11-1 to TRBJ2-1; 10 positions match TRBD1. Germline CDR1 and CDR2: SGHAT and FQDESV (reference sequence). The CDR3 has 14 residues. J lost 14 bases, V lost 5 bases, and 12 bases had no gene match.